The rows below give T cell receptor beta chains drawn from one sample of a study of control samples from healthy donors and cancer patients. The assay was immunoSEQ multiplex PCR, and TCRdb's table has in-frame clones only and misses some. The data contain about 89,000 clones, 70% to 90% of them singletons. Material for sequencing was blood. The receptors come from a woman in her thirties or forties in good health. CDR3s include the opening cysteine and the closing phenylalanine or tryptophan. The D gene is left open where the match is weak. Clone size is not always given. Where it is, it says once, few, many or a class for expanded clones.

>TRBD1|once|TRBV2|TRBJ1-2
TGTGCCAGCAGCCCCGGGACAGGGGGCCGCGGTTATGGCTACACCTTC
CASSPGTGGRGYGYTF
>NA|once|TRBV7-2|TRBJ1-2
TGTGCCAGCAGCTTAGGGGACACGGCGGGGAGTAACTTC
CASSLGDTAGSNF
>NA|few|TRBV5-1|TRBJ2-1
TGCGCCAGCAGTCCCGGGACACCTGTCTCCTACAATGAGCAGTTCTTC
CASSPGTPVSYNEQFF
>TRBD1|NA|TRBV10-1|TRBJ2-3
TGCGCCAGCAGCGATGGGACAGGTCTACTGGATACGCAGTATTTT
CASSDGTGLLDTQYF
>NA|NA|TRBV6-2/TRBV6-3|TRBJ2-7
TGTGCCAGCAGTTACTCGGCGGGGGCCTCCCTAACCTACGAGCAGTACTTC
CASSYSAGASLTYEQYF
>TRBD1|NA|TRBV11-3|TRBJ2-1
TGTGCCAGCAGCGGCACCGGGACAGACTCCTACAATGAGCAGTTCTTC
CASSGTGTDSYNEQFF
>NA|NA|TRBV19|TRBJ1-5
TGTGCCAGTAGTTTACGGGACAGCAATCAGCCCCAGCATTTT
CASSLRDSNQPQHF
>NA|NA|TRBV7-9|TRBJ1-6
TGTGCCAGCAGCTTGGACAGTTCCTCCCCACCCCTCCACTTT
CASSLDSSSPPLHF
>NA|NA|TRBV6-4|TRBJ1-2
TGTGCCAGCAGTGACTTAGGCTACACCTTC
CASSDLGYTF
>TRBD1|NA|TRBV5-1|TRBJ1-2
TGCGCCAGCAGCTTGGGACAGGGAGACAGCTATGGCTACACCTTC
CASSLGQGDSYGYTF
>NA|NA|TRBV30|TRBJ1-2
TGTGCCTGGAGGGACACATCTTCTTCCTATGGCTACACCTTC
CAWRDTSSSYGYTF
>TRBD2|NA|TRBV19|TRBJ2-2
TGTGCCAGTAGTATAGGGCGATTGCGGGGGGGCCTAAACACCGGGGAGCTGTTTTTT
CASSIGRLRGGLNTGELFF
>NA|NA|TRBV4-1|TRBJ1-6
TGCGCCAGCAGCCAAGTACAGGGTGGTAATTCACCCCTCCACTTT
CASSQVQGGNSPLHF
>NA|NA|TRBV4-3|TRBJ1-1
TGCGCCAGCAGCTACAACATGGAAGGGACTGAAGCTTTCTTT
CASSYNMEGTEAFF
>TRBD2|NA|TRBV9|TRBJ2-2
TGTGCCAGCAAAGCCAGTAAAAGCGGGGGGACCGGGGAGCTGTTTTTT
CASKASKSGGTGELFF
>NA|once|TRBV5-6|TRBJ1-2
TGTGCCAGCAGCTTGCGCGCGGACTACACCTTC
CASSLRADYTF
>NA|once|TRBV5-5|TRBJ1-1
TGTGCCAGCAGCCTGGGAGCGGTCCTGAACACTGAAGCTTTCTTT
CASSLGAVLNTEAFF
>NA|NA|TRBV6-6|TRBJ2-1
TGTGCCAGCAGTTACTCGACTGCGGGTGAGCAGTTCTTC
CASSYSTAGEQFF
>NA|NA|TRBV4-1|TRBJ2-3
TGCGCCAGCAGCCAAGATGGAGGGGGCTTAGGCACAGATACGCAGTATTTT
CASSQDGGGLGTDTQYF
>TRBD2|NA|TRBV7-8|TRBJ2-3
TGTGCCAGCAGCTGGGCGGGACTAGATGCGCAGTATTTT
CASSWAGLDAQYF
>NA|NA|TRBV5-1|TRBJ2-1
TGCGCCAGCAGCTTGGGCACGCTCGGCAATGAGCAGTTCTTC
CASSLGTLGNEQFF
>NA|NA|TRBV18|TRBJ2-7
TGTGCCAGCTCACCCGGACACTCCTACGAGCAGTACTTC
CASSPGHSYEQYF
>TRBD2|NA|TRBV7-2|TRBJ2-2
TGTGCCAGCAGCTTAGACCTAGCGGGCTCCGGGGAGCTGTTTTTT
CASSLDLAGSGELFF
>NA|NA|TRBV5-4|TRBJ1-2
TGTGCCAGCAGCCCGAATGGGGGTCGTGTGACCTATGGCTACACCTTC
CASSPNGGRVTYGYTF
>NA|NA|TRBV5-6|TRBJ1-1
TGTGCCAGCAGCCCCTGGGGGGGACGGAGATTTGAAGCTTTCTTT
CASSPWGGRRFEAFF
>NA|NA|TRBV30|TRBJ1-2
TGTGCCTGGATGTTCAGGGGCGGGGGAGGAGGCTACACCTTC
CAWMFRGGGGGYTF
>NA|NA|TRBV19|TRBJ1-5
TGTGCCAGTAGTATAAGGGGTTCCAATCAGCCCCAGCATTTT
CASSIRGSNQPQHF
>NA|NA|TRBV4-3|TRBJ1-2
TGCGCCAGCAGCCAGGAACGTAACCCAGGAGGTCGAGGCTACACCTTC
CASSQERNPGGRGYTF
>NA|NA|TRBV10-1|TRBJ2-7
TGCGCCAGCAGTGAGTCAGGGTCCGGAATTCACTACGAGCAGTACTTC
CASSESGSGIHYEQYF
>TRBD2|NA|TRBV9|TRBJ2-2
TGTGCCAGCAGCGTAGTAGCTAGCGGGGGTTCCGGGGAGCTGTTTTTT
CASSVVASGGSGELFF
>TRBD2|NA|TRBV7-2|TRBJ2-2
TGTGCCAGCAGCCCAACCGGCCTAGCGGGGTACCGGGTGGGGGAGCTGTTTTTT
CASSPTGLAGYRVGELFF
>NA|once|TRBV2|TRBJ1-4
TGTGCCAGCAGACGCACCGGGCCCCAGGGAGGAAAACTGTTTTTT
CASRRTGPQGGKLFF
>NA|NA|TRBV7-2|TRBJ1-4
TGTGCCAGCAGCTTACAGAATGAAAAACTGTTTTTT
CASSLQNEKLFF
>TRBD1|NA|TRBV30|TRBJ1-6
TGTGCCTGGTCTCCGGGACAGGGGTATTCACCCCTCCACTTT
CAWSPGQGYSPLHF
>NA|NA|TRBV4-1|TRBJ1-1
TGCGCCAGCAGCCAAGATCGGTGGACTGAAGCTTTCTTT
CASSQDRWTEAFF
>NA|NA|TRBV6-2/TRBV6-3|TRBJ2-3
TGTGCCAGCAGTATCCTCTTAGATACGCAGTATTTT
CASSILLDTQYF
>NA|once|TRBV6-5|TRBJ1-1
TGTGCCAGCAGTTACACGGGAGCGGAAGCTTTCTTT
CASSYTGAEAFF
>TRBD2|NA|TRBV7-9|TRBJ2-3
TGTGCCAGCGAAAAGCGGGGAACAGATACGCAGTATTTT
CASEKRGTDTQYF
>TRBD2|NA|TRBV19|TRBJ2-3
TGTGCCAGTAGGCTAGCGGGGGCGGATACGCAGTATTTT
CASRLAGADTQYF
>NA|NA|TRBV2|TRBJ2-2
TGTGCCAGCAGTGAGGCAGCCGCGAACACCGGGGAGCTGTTTTTT
CASSEAAANTGELFF
>NA|NA|TRBV15|TRBJ1-5
TGTGCCACCTCCAGTAGGGTAACGGGGACTAGTCAGCCCCAGCATTTT
CATSSRVTGTSQPQHF
>NA|NA|TRBV7-9|TRBJ1-6
TGTGCCAGCAGCATGGACTATAATTCACCCCTCCACTTT
CASSMDYNSPLHF
>NA|NA|TRBV3-1/TRBV3-2|TRBJ2-1
TGTGCCAGCAGCCAAGATTGGGGGAGAGAGACCTACAATGAGCAGTTCTTC
CASSQDWGRETYNEQFF
>TRBD2|NA|TRBV7-2|TRBJ2-3
TGTGCCAGCAGCTTAGGTGGGACTAGCGGGGGGACGGGAGATACGCAGTATTTT
CASSLGGTSGGTGDTQYF
>TRBD2|NA|TRBV2|TRBJ2-7
TGTGCCAGCGTAGGGACTAGCGGGGGGGCTCTCTACGAGCAGTACTTC
CASVGTSGGALYEQYF
>NA|NA|TRBV27|TRBJ1-2
TGTGCCAGCAGTTTATCTGGCAGGGGATTTAGTGGCTACACCTTC
CASSLSGRGFSGYTF
>NA|NA|TRBV6-4|TRBJ2-2
TGTGCCAGCAGCCCCCTGGGGGAAGTCGCCGGGGAGCTGTTTTTT
CASSPLGEVAGELFF
>NA|NA|TRBV4-1|TRBJ2-7
TGCGCCAGCAGCCAAGATCCCAGCAGGTCCTACGAGCAGTACTTC
CASSQDPSRSYEQYF
>NA|NA|TRBV11-1|TRBJ2-6
TGTGCCAGCAGCTCTTCACTACCTGGGGCCAACGTCCTGACTTTC
CASSSSLPGANVLTF
>NA|NA|TRBV11-3|TRBJ2-5
TGTGCCAGCAGCTTAGATGCTGAGGGGTGGGAGACCCAGTACTTC
CASSLDAEGWETQYF
>NA|NA|TRBV7-9|TRBJ2-3
TGTGCCAGCAGCTTGAGTCCCCCCGGCCCCGATACGCAGTATTTT
CASSLSPPGPDTQYF
>NA|NA|TRBV6-5|TRBJ1-2
TGTGCCAGCAGGTGGAACGCCGCTAACTATGGCTACACCTTC
CASRWNAANYGYTF
>NA|many|TRBV14|TRBJ1-6
TGTGCCAGCAGCCTTAGTCCCCCCCATTCACCCCTCCACTTT
CASSLSPPHSPLHF
>NA|NA|TRBV16|TRBJ1-1
TGTGCCAGCAGCCTAAACAGGAGGAACACTGAAGCTTTCTTT
CASSLNRRNTEAFF
>NA|NA|TRBV9|TRBJ2-7
TGTGCCAGCAGCACCGGGGGGCAGAGCTACGAGCAGTACTTC
CASSTGGQSYEQYF
>NA|NA|TRBV30|TRBJ1-4
TGTGCCTGGAGTGGTACAGCAGAAAAACTGTTTTTT
CAWSGTAEKLFF
>NA|NA|TRBV9|TRBJ2-7
TGTGCCAGCAGCGTAGCATACGAGCAGTACTTC
CASSVAYEQYF